What follows describes a single TCR beta chain. Profiling relied on immunoSEQ multiplex PCR, and the TCRdb table lists in-frame clones only, not all of them. The data contain 200,000 to 300,000 clones, approximately 86% of them seen just once; the ten biggest clones take up 1% to 1.5%. Trimming cost V 7 bases and J 5 bases, with 17 bases left between them. Germline values: CDR1 MNHNY, CDR2 SVGAGI (reference sequence). The CDR3 extends over 14 amino acids. This sample was included in a study of cytomegalovirus exposure and HLA in healthy donors. J is TRBJ1-2 and V is TRBV6-6; a possible D gene is TRBD1 (5 bases). This sequence was found in a woman aged 25 to 39 in good health and CMV-seropositive. Sequencing was performed on PBMCs. Here the CDR3 reads CASNPRAGPYGYTF. The CDR3 nucleotides read TGTGCCAGCAACCCAAGGGCAGGGCCGTATGGCTACACCTTC.